The 24 T cell receptor beta chains given below trace back to one sample, sequenced in a study of blood T cell repertoires in COVID-19. Only in-frame clones appear in the TCRdb table, and some are missing; sequencing was by immunoSEQ multiplex PCR. The sample lists about 130,000 clones; just under 85% were seen once. The sequenced sample was peripheral blood. Receptors originate from an elderly woman with acute or convalescent COVID-19.

This chain connects TRBV5-1 to TRBJ2-4; D perhaps matches TRBD2 (5 bases). Germline assignment: CDR1 SGHRS and CDR2 YFSETQ. The CDR3 loop spans 16 amino acids. V was pared by 1 base and J by 0 bases, with 11 bases between. CDR3 loop: CASSLRTGLAKNIQYF. CDR3 coding DNA: TGCGCCAGCAGCTTGCGCACGGGGTTAGCCAAAAACATTCAGTACTTC.

The rearrangement joins TRBV2 to TRBJ2-7, with D hard to call. The CDR3 runs to 13 residues. V lost 3 bases to trimming and J lost 7 bases, with 13 bases between them. Germline loops: CDR1 SNHLY, CDR2 FYNNEI. This chain's CDR3 is CASSEAISGEQYF. The CDR3 region has the DNA TGTGCCAGCAGTGAGGCTATCTCGGGTGAGCAGTACTTC.

This rearrangement joins TRBV20-1 to TRBJ1-2; D is undetermined. There are 15 residues in the CDR3. Per germline, CDR1 DFQATT and CDR2 SNEGSKA (reference sequence). V lost 3 bases and J lost 8, with 22 bases in between. CDR3 sequence (DNA): TGCAGTGCTAGTAAAGCCGGCGGTCTTTCGGGGGGCTACACCTTC. Translation: CSASKAGGLSGGYTF.

The gene calls are TRBV27 and TRBJ1-1; D is uncertain. V was shortened by 6 bases and J by 2 bases, with 10 bases between the two germline ends. Germline CDR1 MNHEY, CDR2 SMNVEV (reference sequence). The CDR3 loop spans 13 amino acids. CDR3 residues: CASSPRINTEAFF. The CDR3 DNA reads as TGTGCCAGCAGCCCTAGGATTAACACTGAAGCTTTCTTT.

Only a few counts were recorded for this clone. The identical CDR3 is also encoded by other nucleotide sequences in the sample. This chain links TRBV5-1 with TRBJ1-1; no firm D call. Trimming pared 0 bases from V and 0 bases from J, leaving 6 bases between. Germline V CDR1 and CDR2: SGHRS, YFSETQ. The CDR3 runs 14 residues. In DNA form, the CDR3 reads TGCGCCAGCAGCTTGGCGGGGATGAACACTGAAGCTTTCTTT. The encoded protein is CASSLAGMNTEAFF.

The chain recombines TRBV7-9 with TRBJ1-6, with D perhaps matching TRBD1 (6 bases). This CDR3 is 15 amino acids long. The germline V gene has CDR1 SEHNR and CDR2 FQNEAQ (reference sequence). Between the trimmed V and J ends, which lost 7 bases and 7 bases, there was a span of 17 bases. This CDR3 reads CASTSDDRPNSPLHF. The CDR3 bases are TGTGCCAGCACCTCCGATGACAGGCCAAATTCACCCCTCCACTTT. The whole variable domain, remainder taken from reference TRBV7-9 and TRBJ1-6, is DTGVSQNPRHKITKRGQNVTFRCDPISEHNRLYWYRQTLGQGPEFLTYFQNEAQLEKSRLLSDRFSAERPKGSFSTLEIQRTEQGDSAMYLCASTSDDRPNSPLHFGNGTRLTVT.

V usage is TRBV5-1 and J usage is TRBJ1-2; a weak D match, TRBD1 (6 bases). V was pared by 3 bases and J by 2 bases, with 11 bases between. The CDR3 is 14 amino acids. CDR1 SGHRS and CDR2 YFSETQ come from the germline V gene. CDR3 nucleotides: TGCGCCAGCAGCTCGGGACACCCGAACTATGGCTACACCTTC. Its translation is CASSSGHPNYGYTF.

The V gene is TRBV30, the J gene TRBJ1-3; a possible D gene is TRBD1 (5 bases). The CDR3 has 14 amino acids. Per the germline V gene, CDR1 is GTSNPN and CDR2 is SVGIG (reference sequence). V was shortened by 3 bases and J by 4 bases, with 13 bases between the two germline ends. Here the CDR3 DNA reads TGTGCCTGGAGCGAAGGGGTGGGAGGAAACACCATATATTTT. Its protein is CAWSEGVGGNTIYF. Filled out from reference TRBV30 and TRBJ1-3, the complete variable domain reads SQTIHQWPATLVQPVGSPLSLECTVEGTSNPNLYWYRQAAGRGLQLLFYSVGIGQISSEVPQNLSASRPQDRQFILSSKKLLLSDSGFYLCAWSEGVGGNTIYFGEGSWLTVV.

V gene TRBV7-2 combines with J gene TRBJ1-4; no firm D call. This CDR3 spans 15 amino acids. Germline V CDR1 and CDR2: SGHTA, FQGNSA. With 2 bases removed from V and 0 bases from J, the gap between germline ends came to 7 bases. CDR3 DNA sequence: TGTGCCAGCAGCTTATCTCTCGCAACTAATGAAAAACTGTTTTTT. Amino acid sequence: CASSLSLATNEKLFF.

This rearrangement joins TRBV5-4 to TRBJ1-1; 8 nucleotides match TRBD1. CDR1 SGHNT and CDR2 YYREEE come from the germline V gene (reference sequence). This CDR3 region has 14 residues. V lost 2 bases and J lost 3; bases outside the gene matches: 3. CDR3 loop: CASSFRGRDTEAFF. CDR3 nucleotides: TGTGCCAGCAGCTTCAGGGGGCGTGACACTGAAGCTTTCTTT.

The CDR3 is CASSRQRGAPEKLFF. DNA for the CDR3: TGTGCCAGCAGCCGCCAGAGAGGCGCACCTGAAAAACTGTTTTTT. The chain links TRBV27 to TRBJ1-4; D not certain. Trimming removed 6 bases from V and 7 bases from J, with 18 bases in between. CDR3 length: 15 amino acids. The germline V gene has CDR1 MNHEY and CDR2 SMNVEV (reference sequence).

The genes are TRBV19 and TRBJ1-5; TRBD1 matches at 7 bases. The length of the CDR3 is 14 residues. Germline V gives CDR1 LNHDA, CDR2 SQIVND (reference sequence). The trim removed 6 bases at V and 9 bases at J, leaving 11 bases unmatched. The CDR3 DNA follows: TGTGCCAGTAGCCGGGACAGTAATGGTTGGCCCCAGCATTTT. Its protein is CASSRDSNGWPQHF. Looking up the rest from reference TRBV19 and TRBJ1-5 gives the full variable domain: DGGITQSPKYLFRKEGQNVTLSCEQNLNHDAMYWYRQDPGQGLRLIYYSQIVNDFQKGDIAEGYSVSREKKESFPLTVTSAQKNPTAFYLCASSRDSNGWPQHFGDGTRLSIL.

The chain employs TRBV11-2 and TRBJ1-2; D ambiguous. Trimming removed 2 bases at V and 5 bases at J, with 9 bases between. This CDR3 has 13 amino acids. The germline CDR1 and CDR2 sequences are SGHAT and FQNNGV. CDR3 amino acids: CASSLRTEYGYTF. CDR3 DNA: TGTGCCAGCAGCTTAAGGACTGAGTATGGCTACACCTTC.

This chain links TRBV3-1 (or the pseudogene TRBV3-2) with TRBJ1-1, with D unresolved. Germline loops: CDR1 LGHDT, CDR2 YNNKEL (reference sequence). Trimming pared 4 bases from V and 2 bases from J, leaving 11 bases between. CDR3 length equals 14 residues. Written as DNA, the CDR3 is TGTGCCAGCAGCCGGCGACACCTAAACACTGAAGCTTTCTTT. It is translated as CASSRRHLNTEAFF.

The chain carries TRBV7-2 and TRBJ1-1; no definite D call. CDR1 is SGHTA and CDR2 is FQGNSA in the germline V gene. Between the trimmed V and J ends, which lost 5 bases and 7 bases, there was a span of 17 bases. The CDR3 consists of 14 residues. CDR3 bases: TGTGCCAGCAGCCCACAAATGCGGGGTAATGAAGCTTTCTTT. This translates into CASSPQMRGNEAFF.

J is TRBJ1-4 and V is TRBV12-3 or TRBV12-4; the D is unclear. This CDR3 comprises 13 residues. V was clipped by 5 bases and J by 8 bases, with 12 bases between them. CDR3 sequence (DNA): TGTGCCAGCAGTCCCACGGGAGGAGAAAAACTGTTTTTT. Translating gives CASSPTGGEKLFF.

This chain joins TRBV19 and TRBJ1-2; D remains ambiguous. There are 12 residues in the CDR3. The V gene lost 4 bases and the J gene lost 5 bases, with 8 bases spanning the gap. Germline CDR1 is LNHDA and CDR2 is SQIVND (reference sequence). The CDR3 spells CASSNHGYGYTF. CDR3 sequence (DNA): TGTGCCAGTAGTAACCACGGGTATGGCTACACCTTC. Complete variable domain (other parts from reference TRBV19 and TRBJ1-2): DGGITQSPKYLFRKEGQNVTLSCEQNLNHDAMYWYRQDPGQGLRLIYYSQIVNDFQKGDIAEGYSVSREKKESFPLTVTSAQKNPTAFYLCASSNHGYGYTFGSGTRLTVV.

V usage is TRBV6-4 and J usage is TRBJ1-2; D not resolved. The V end lost 7 bases, the J end lost 3 bases, and 12 bases lay between the germline ends. Germline lookup yields CDR1 MRHNA and CDR2 SNTAGT. The CDR3 has 13 residues. This CDR3 is CASMGGVYYGYTF. The CDR3 region has the DNA TGTGCCAGCATGGGCGGGGTCTACTATGGCTACACCTTC.

The CDR3 bases are TGCGCCAGCAGCCAAGATCGTGGCAGGGTGTGGGGTAACACTGAAGCTTTCTTT. The encoded protein is CASSQDRGRVWGNTEAFF. The chain combines TRBV4-1 with TRBJ1-1; D is perhaps TRBD1 (5 bases). Germline CDR1 is MGHRA and CDR2 is YSYEKL. Trimming shortened V by 0 bases and J by 2 bases, and 19 bases separated the two germline ends. The length of the CDR3 is 18 residues.

Turning to this clone: Other DNA variants within this sample encode the same CDR3. The chain combines TRBV18 with TRBJ1-1, with D possibly TRBD1 on 5 matching bases. The CDR3 spans 13 residues. Trimming took 2 bases from V and 3 from J, leaving 7 bases between them. Per germline, CDR1 KGHSH and CDR2 LQKENI. CDR3 residues: CASSPGRDTEAFF. The DNA for the CDR3 is TGTGCCAGCTCACCAGGCAGGGACACTGAAGCTTTCTTT.

The J gene is TRBJ2-2, the V gene TRBV7-9, with 12 bases fitting TRBD1. V shed 7 bases, J shed 7 bases, and the junction held 10 bases outside the gene matches. The CDR3 covers 16 residues. Germline lookup yields CDR1 SEHNR and CDR2 FQNEAQ (reference sequence). The DNA of the CDR3 is TGTGCCAGCACCTCTGGGACAGGGGGCGCGAGCGGGGAGCTGTTTTTT. The encoded protein is CASTSGTGGASGELFF.

The chain couples TRBV18 to TRBJ1-1; D is unresolved. The CDR3 is 14 amino acids. The V and J ends lost 3 bases and 1 base respectively, with 9 bases between them. Germline V gene lookup returns CDR1 KGHSH and CDR2 LQKENI. This CDR3 reads CASSPSIQNTEAFF. The CDR3 bases are TGTGCCAGCTCACCTTCAATACAGAACACTGAAGCTTTCTTT.

The chain has TRBV7-2 and TRBJ2-7; D is perhaps TRBD2 (6 bases). V was trimmed by 1 base and J by 2 bases, leaving 9 bases between them. Germline CDR1 and CDR2: SGHTA and FQGNSA. The CDR3 is 14 amino acids. CDR3 sequence (DNA): TGTGCCAGCAGCTTAGTAGCGGCTGCCTACGAGCAGTACTTC. Its protein is CASSLVAAAYEQYF. Supplemented by reference TRBV7-2 and TRBJ2-7, the full variable domain reads GAGVSQSPSNKVTEKGKDVELRCDPISGHTALYWYRQSLGQGLEFLIYFQGNSAPDKSGLPSDRFSAERTGGSVSTLTIQRTQQEDSAVYLCASSLVAAAYEQYFGPGTRLTVT.

V usage is TRBV6-2 or TRBV6-3 and J usage is TRBJ2-2; D is unresolved. The CDR3 is 12 amino acids. V shed 5 bases and J shed 6 bases, with 7 bases lying between them. Germline V lookup: CDR1 MNHEY, CDR2 SVGEGT. As DNA, the CDR3 is TGTGCCAGCAGTAACCTAGCCGGGGAGCTGTTTTTT. Amino acids: CASSNLAGELFF.